A few counts support the clone carrying this TCR beta chain. Its antigen is undetermined. Sequencing ends 3 residues short of the CDR3 end; the germline J gene provides the rest. CVID meant reduced serum IgG, IgA and/or IgM plus specific antibody deficiency. This sample is drawn from a study of T cell clonality in common variable immunodeficiency. Regarding the study as a whole: Compared with healthy controls, CVID subjects showed increased TCRbeta clonality, mostly in about a third. Reportedly, TCR beta sequences from common variable immunodeficiency showed fewer deletions and N-nucleotide insertions.

Germline V gene sequence: CDR1 SGHRS, CDR2 YFSETQ. The V gene end was trimmed by 3 bases and the J gene end by 2 bases; junction bases not matched to a gene: 6. The CDR3 has 17 amino acids. Sequencing used immunoSEQ multiplex PCR; TCRdb keeps in-frame clones, though not all of them. Sampling found tens of thousands of clones, none seen once. This sequence joins TRBV5-1 and TRBJ2-1; the match to TRBD2 covers 12 bases. Sequencing used peripheral blood mononuclear cells. The source of this sequence is a human donor with common variable immunodeficiency. The DNA read from the CDR3 is TGCGCCAGCAGCTCCACGACTAGCGGGGGCACCTACAATGAG. It specifies CASSSTTSGGTYNE. In full, the CDR3 is CASSSTTSGGTYNEQFF.